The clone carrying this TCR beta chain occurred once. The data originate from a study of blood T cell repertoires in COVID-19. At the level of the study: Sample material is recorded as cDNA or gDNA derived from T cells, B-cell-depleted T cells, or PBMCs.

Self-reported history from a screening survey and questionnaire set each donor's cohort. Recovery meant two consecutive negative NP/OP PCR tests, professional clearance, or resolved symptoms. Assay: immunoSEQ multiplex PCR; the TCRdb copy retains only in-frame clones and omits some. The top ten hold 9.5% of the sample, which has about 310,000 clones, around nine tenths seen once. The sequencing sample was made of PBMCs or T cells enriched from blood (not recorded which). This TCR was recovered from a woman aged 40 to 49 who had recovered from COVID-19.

The DNA of the CDR3 is TGCGCCAGCAGTCAAAAAGGGGACACAGGGGCGAAAAACATTCAGTACTTC. Translation: CASSQKGDTGAKNIQYF. This rearrangement joins TRBV4-1 to TRBJ2-4, with TRBD1 identical over 7 bases. The germline gives CDR1 MGHRA, CDR2 YSYEKL. The CDR3 is made up of 17 amino acids. The trim removed 6 bases at V and 4 bases at J, leaving 15 bases unmatched.